This TCR beta chain originates from a study of T cells in Graves' hyperthyroidism and ophthalmopathy. Whole-study results and caveats: Ophthalmopathy and stable hyperthyroidism were told apart by a 13 V-J model.

Trimming cost V 5 bases and J 4 bases; bases outside gene matches: 7. There are 14 residues in the CDR3. Per germline, CDR1 MDHEN and CDR2 SYDVKM. Amplification yielded TCR beta CDR3 regions, with RNA transcripts as the source. TCR CDR3 regions were first amplified by RT-PCR with HTBI primers. In TCRdb, the multiplex PCR reads were re-called with MiXCR into one record per CDR3 protein. The sample yields 600,000 or so distinct CDR3 sequences, 16% seen once. This clonotype was counted many times. The antigen remains unidentified. Exclusion of a patient resulted from uncontrolled infection, other autoimmune disease, pregnancy or lactation.

Sequencing was done on a sample of blood. The sequence was obtained from a woman aged 30 to 39 with Graves' hyperthyroidism. The gene calls are TRBV28 and TRBJ1-1; 7 nucleotides align to TRBD1. The CDR3 loop is CASSAYRGRTEAFF. In DNA form, the CDR3 reads TGTGCCAGCAGTGCATACAGGGGCCGCACTGAAGCTTTCTTT. The full variable domain, its missing parts supplied by reference TRBV28 and TRBJ1-1, is DVKVTQSSRYLVKRTGEKVFLECVQDMDHENMFWYRQDPGLGLRLIYFSYDVKMKEKGDIPEGYSVSREKKERFSLILESASTNQTSMYLCASSAYRGRTEAFFGQGTRLTVV.